This T cell receptor (beta chain) derives from a study of blood T cell repertoires in COVID-19. Methods used by the authors: Amplification with reference gene primers provided the estimates of nucleated cell counts. The table came from immunoSEQ multiplex PCR; TCRdb's copy has only in-frame clones and leaves some out. The V and J calls and clone size come from that table; D and trimming were worked out from the DNA. The profile covers fewer than 200,000 clones, with approximately 82% appearing a single time and 4.4% taken by the ten largest. This clone was found a few times. The CDR3 has 14 amino acids. CDR1 is SGHTA and CDR2 is FQGNSA in the germline V gene. V was clipped by 1 base and J by 5 bases, with 8 bases between them.

This receptor was obtained from a woman aged 45-59 years who had recovered from COVID-19. Sequencing was carried out using PBMCs or T cells enriched from blood (not recorded which). The chain is built from TRBV7-2 and TRBJ1-4, with a weak D call TRBD1 (6 bases). As DNA, the CDR3 is TGTGCCAGCAGCTTAGACAGGGCGAATGAAAAACTGTTTTTT. Its translation is CASSLDRANEKLFF.